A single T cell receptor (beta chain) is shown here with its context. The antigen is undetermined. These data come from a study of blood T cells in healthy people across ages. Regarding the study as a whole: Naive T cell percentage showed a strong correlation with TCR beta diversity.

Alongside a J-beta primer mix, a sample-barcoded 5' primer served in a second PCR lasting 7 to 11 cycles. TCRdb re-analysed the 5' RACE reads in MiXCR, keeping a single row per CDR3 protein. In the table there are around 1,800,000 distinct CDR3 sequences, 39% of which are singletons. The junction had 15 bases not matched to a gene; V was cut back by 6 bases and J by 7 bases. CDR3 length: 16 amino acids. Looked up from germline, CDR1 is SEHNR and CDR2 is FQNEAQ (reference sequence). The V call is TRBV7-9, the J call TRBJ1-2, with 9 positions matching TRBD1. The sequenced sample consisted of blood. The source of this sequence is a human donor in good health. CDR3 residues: CASSYTPGQGTGGYTF. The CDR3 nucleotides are TGTGCCAGCAGTTATACTCCGGGACAGGGTACTGGTGGCTACACCTTC.